Listed here is a single TCR beta chain. Sorted-subset replicate PCRs used about 200 ng DNA, about 30,000 T cell genomes. Generated by immunoSEQ multiplex PCR, the TCRdb table keeps only in-frame clones and is missing some. The sample consists of roughly 2,500,000 clones, roughly 93% of them appearing once. Trimming cost V 4 bases and J 0 bases, with 13 bases left between them. Germline lookup yields CDR1 LGHNA and CDR2 YNFKEQ. The CDR3 is 16 residues long. The data were taken from a study of shared clonotypes between healthy human individuals. The clonotype originates from a man between 18 and 35 years old in good health. Some clones in this sample may be carry-over from other donors' samples. Sequencing used naive CD4+ T cells from PBMCs. The subset denotes: CD45RA+ positively selected. J is TRBJ2-1 and V is TRBV4-2, with a tentative D call TRBD2 (6 bases). CDR3 residues: CASSLFAGSSYNEQFF. The CDR3 region has the DNA TGTGCCAGCAGCCTCTTCGCGGGGAGCTCCTACAATGAGCAGTTCTTC.